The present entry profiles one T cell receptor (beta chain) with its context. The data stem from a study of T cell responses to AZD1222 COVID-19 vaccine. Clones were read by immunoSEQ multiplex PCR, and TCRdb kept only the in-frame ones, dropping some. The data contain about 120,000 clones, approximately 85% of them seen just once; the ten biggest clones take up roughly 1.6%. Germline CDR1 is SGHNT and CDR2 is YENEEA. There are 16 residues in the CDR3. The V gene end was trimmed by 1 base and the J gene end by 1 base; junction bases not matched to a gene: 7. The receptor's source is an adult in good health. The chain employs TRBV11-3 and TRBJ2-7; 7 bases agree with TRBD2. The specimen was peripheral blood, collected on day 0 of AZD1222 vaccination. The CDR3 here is CASSLAAGVLSYEQYF. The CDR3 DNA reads TGTGCCAGCAGCTTAGCCGCGGGAGTTCTTTCCTACGAGCAGTACTTC.